The rows below give T cell receptor beta chains drawn from one sample of a study of post-analysis software for immune sequencing data. TCRdb redid the calling of the PCR reads with MiXCR, one entry per CDR3 protein. Here the sample spans approximately 690,000 distinct CDR3 sequences, around 64% being singletons. The sequenced sample was blood. These TCRs come from a girl aged 2-10 years with multiple sclerosis. Both conserved end residues are trimmed from each CDR3. The D gene is left open where the match is weak.

d_call,v_call,j_call,cdr3_aa
TRBD2,TRBV7-4,TRBJ2-1,ASNPEPGLAENEQF
.,TRBV5-6,TRBJ1-2,ASSAPHREPSYGYT
TRBD1,TRBV28,TRBJ2-5,ASSAQGAQETQY
TRBD2,TRBV7-2,TRBJ2-1,ASSPSGAVYNEQF
TRBD1,TRBV6-2/TRBV6-3,TRBJ2-7,ASSYPGQGTPYEQY
TRBD2,TRBV20-1,TRBJ2-5,SARQGLPQETQY
.,TRBV10-3,TRBJ2-1,AISESPREEPNEQF
TRBD1,TRBV13,TRBJ1-1,ASSWTGVPEAF
.,TRBV20-1,TRBJ1-4,SATGGGEKLF
.,TRBV5-1,TRBJ1-1,ASSLRMGAVAF
TRBD2,TRBV2,TRBJ2-3,ASLRGLAGTPDTQY
TRBD2,TRBV20-1,TRBJ2-3,SAGGAGESQY
TRBD2,TRBV4-1,TRBJ2-7,ASSEISGTSYEQY
TRBD2,TRBV9,TRBJ2-3,ASGLGRGSDTQY
TRBD1,TRBV7-6,TRBJ2-1,ASSLPGTGTEQF
.,TRBV6-1,TRBJ1-2,ASSARGKGGSGYGYT
TRBD1,TRBV11-2,TRBJ1-6,ASSARDRDNSPLH
TRBD2,TRBV7-9,TRBJ2-6,ASSPGLAGANVLT
.,TRBV5-1,TRBJ1-2,ASSLDAYGYT
.,TRBV29-1,TRBJ2-5,SAGAGDSTGETQY
TRBD1,TRBV5-1,TRBJ2-5,ASSGGQGGETQY
TRBD2,TRBV20-1,TRBJ2-1,SARFGLAGIYNEQF
.,TRBV20-1,TRBJ2-1,SALSGDWKF
TRBD2,TRBV20-1,TRBJ2-5,SILAGFETQY
.,TRBV15,TRBJ2-3,ATSRDRSADTQY
.,TRBV29-1,TRBJ1-2,SVESGTGGGYT
.,TRBV28,TRBJ2-1,ASSKWGGYNEQF
TRBD2,TRBV7-9,.,ASSFRTSGGETQY
.,TRBV12-3/TRBV12-4,TRBJ2-1,ASTLGAEGPWDEQF
.,TRBV6-5,TRBJ1-5,ASSYNRVQPQH
TRBD2,TRBV27,TRBJ2-1,ASSLTSGNEQF
.,TRBV29-1,TRBJ2-1,SVRVRTAYNEQF
TRBD2,TRBV27,TRBJ2-7,ASSLSGLAGAHEQY
TRBD1,TRBV5-6,TRBJ2-3,ASSLKTGRTDTQY
TRBD2,TRBV20-1,TRBJ2-1,SARGSGLGEQF
TRBD1,TRBV29-1,TRBJ2-7,SVATGTDSYEQY
TRBD2,TRBV29-1,TRBJ2-5,SVETAGRETQY
TRBD2,TRBV20-1,.,SAAGLAVRETQY
TRBD1,TRBV5-5,TRBJ2-5,ASSLAGTGNQETQY
.,TRBV20-1,TRBJ2-5,SAIPRGQETQY
.,TRBV4-1,.,VSSEKGVGSVQQTYEQY
.,TRBV6-5,TRBJ1-2,ASKAGFGYT
.,TRBV7-2,TRBJ1-6,ASSLDSSPSYNSPLH
.,TRBV5-1,TRBJ2-6,ASSLAGGAGANVLT
TRBD1,TRBV11-2,TRBJ2-7,ASTQTGLAYEQY
.,TRBV10-3,TRBJ2-7,AISALDGTYEQY
.,TRBV20-1,TRBJ2-1,SASPGPNEQF
TRBD2,TRBV20-1,TRBJ2-5,SATRTSGQETQY
TRBD2,TRBV20-1,TRBJ2-5,SAKDPSGETQY
.,TRBV29-1,TRBJ2-4,SGIAKNIQY
.,TRBV13,TRBJ2-5,ASSLVQLQETQY
.,TRBV7-9,TRBJ2-3,ASSDSGPRVTDTQY
.,TRBV29-1,TRBJ2-3,NVARDIYTDTQY
TRBD2,TRBV12-3/TRBV12-4,TRBJ2-5,ASSPRTSVVQETQY
TRBD1,TRBV2,.,ASRWDRDSYEQY
.,TRBV2,TRBJ2-1,ASTTGGWQF
.,TRBV9,TRBJ2-1,ASSVSLQGMQNEQF
TRBD1,TRBV25-1,TRBJ1-2,ASSPSSTGDYGYT